Below, 13 T cell receptor beta chains from the same sample are listed, as sequenced in a study of chemoradiotherapy in HPV16-positive cancers (dated by TCRdb to between 2021 and 2024). Libraries were built with the immunoSEQ multiplex PCR assay. Not all clones reach the TCRdb copy of this immuneACCESS table, which keeps in-frame sequences only. Checked studies attribute under half of the gap to unresolved V genes and leave the rest unexplained. A total of 1,500 to 2,000 clones appear in this sample, about nine tenths of them only once. 9.5% of the sample belongs to the ten largest clones. Material: tumor tissue, obtained from a patient who underwent chemoradiotherapy. The receptors originated from a human donor with HPV-associated anogenital cancer.

This chain uses TRBV5-1 with TRBJ1-1; tentative D call: TRBD1 (5 bases). CDR1 and CDR2 (germline): SGHRS, YFSETQ. V was shortened by 5 bases and J by 0 bases, with 14 bases between the two germline ends. The CDR3 runs to 15 residues. Written as DNA, the CDR3 is TGCGCCAGCAGTAAAGGACAACTAATGAACACTGAAGCTTTCTTT. Its translation is CASSKGQLMNTEAFF.

This clone is deemed large. This chain links TRBV4-2 with TRBJ2-2, with D possibly being TRBD1 or TRBD2 (6 bases each). The germline V and J ends were trimmed by 4 bases and 3 bases, with 12 bases remaining between them. The length of the CDR3 is 15 residues. Germline CDR1 reads LGHNA; CDR2 reads YNFKEQ. DNA for the CDR3: TGTGCCAGCAGCCGGGGGGACACTGACACCGGGGAGCTGTTTTTT. This translates into CASSRGDTDTGELFF.

The chain carries TRBV30 and TRBJ1-2; D may be TRBD1 (5 bases). The V gene's germline CDR1 is GTSNPN and CDR2 SVGIG (reference sequence). The CDR3 consists of 14 residues. Trimming removed 0 bases at V and 4 bases at J, with 12 bases between. Here the CDR3 DNA reads TGTGCCTGGAGTGTAAGGGAGACAGCCTATGGCTACACCTTC. Translating it yields CAWSVRETAYGYTF.

CDR3 sequence: CASSYGRLLDPLEAFF. The CDR3 DNA reads TGTGCCAGCAGCTACGGACGGCTGCTAGACCCATTGGAAGCTTTCTTT. The rearrangement uses TRBV5-4 and TRBJ1-1; no clear D. From germline, CDR1 is SGHNT and CDR2 YYREEE (reference sequence). This CDR3 contains 16 residues. Trimming removed 3 bases at V and 8 bases at J, with 23 bases between.

This chain links TRBV7-2 with TRBJ2-7; no clear D. V was trimmed by 5 bases and J by 3 bases, leaving 14 bases between them. CDR3 length: 14 amino acids. The germline V gene has CDR1 SGHTA and CDR2 FQGNSA. The CDR3 here is CASSHAGPVYEQYF. CDR3 bases: TGTGCCAGCAGCCACGCAGGACCCGTCTACGAGCAGTACTTC.

This rearrangement joins TRBV5-1 to TRBJ1-4; TRBD1 might be the D (6 bases). Germline V gene sequence: CDR1 SGHRS, CDR2 YFSETQ. The CDR3 sequence is 13 residues long. Trimming stripped 5 bases from V and 3 bases from J, with 8 bases between. The CDR3 bases are TGCGCCAGCAGGGACAGTCCTAATGAAAAACTGTTTTTT. It codes for CASRDSPNEKLFF.

The chain is built from TRBV19 and TRBJ2-2; D is unclear. CDR1 LNHDA and CDR2 SQIVND come from the germline V gene (reference sequence). V was trimmed by 1 base and J by 4 bases, leaving 10 bases between them. The CDR3 is made up of 15 amino acids. CDR3 region: CASSIGAPTTGELFF. The CDR3 bases are TGTGCCAGTAGTATAGGAGCCCCTACCACCGGGGAGCTGTTTTTT.

The chain carries TRBV6-4 and TRBJ2-3, with no clear D. Germline CDR1 MRHNA, CDR2 SNTAGT. The V end lost 4 bases, the J end lost 2 bases, and 7 bases lay between the germline ends. This CDR3 has 13 amino acids. CDR3 in DNA: TGTGCCAGCAGTGCGCGGCCCACAGATACGCAGTATTTT. Amino acids: CASSARPTDTQYF.

CDR3 DNA sequence: TGTGCCAGCAGAACAGGGGGCTTCACTGAAGCTTTCTTT. Encoded protein: CASRTGGFTEAFF. This chain links TRBV7-9 with TRBJ1-1; 9 bases fit TRBD1. V lost 6 bases to trimming and J lost 4 bases; unmatched junction nucleotides: 3. The CDR3 totals 13 residues. Germline CDR1 and CDR2: SEHNR and FQNEAQ (reference sequence).

This clone was seen only once. The chain employs TRBV4-1 and TRBJ2-5; 7 bases are a match to TRBD2. Losses at the gene ends were 1 base for V and 5 bases for J; bases not matched to a gene: 4. This CDR3 has 14 amino acids. Looked up from germline, CDR1 is MGHRA and CDR2 is YSYEKL. CDR3 DNA sequence: TGCGCCAGCAGCCAAGGGGGGGGTACGGAGACCCAGTACTTC. Translating gives CASSQGGGTETQYF.

The rearrangement joins TRBV2 to TRBJ2-1; 8 bases map to TRBD1. Germline-derived CDR1 and CDR2 are SNHLY and FYNNEI. Trimming cost V 7 bases and J 5 bases; bases outside gene matches: 4. CDR3 length: 13 amino acids. CDR3 residues: CASTGQGNNEQFF. In DNA form, the CDR3 reads TGTGCCAGCACAGGACAGGGAAACAATGAGCAGTTCTTC.

CDR3 nucleotides: TGTGCCAGCAGCCGTACGGGAAGTATGTATGGCTACACCTTC. It encodes CASSRTGSMYGYTF. V is TRBV11-2 and J is TRBJ1-2; D gene unclear. CDR1 is SGHAT, CDR2 FQNNGV, per germline. CDR3 size: 14 residues. V gave up 5 bases and J gave up 5 bases, with 15 bases separating them.

The V gene is TRBV5-1, the J gene TRBJ2-2, with D possibly TRBD2 on 6 matching bases. Germline V gene sequence: CDR1 SGHRS, CDR2 YFSETQ. This CDR3 has 15 residues. The V end was cut by 0 bases, the J end by 0 bases, with 6 bases between. The CDR3 loop reads CASSLVAANTGELFF. The CDR3 DNA is TGCGCCAGCAGCTTGGTAGCGGCGAACACCGGGGAGCTGTTTTTT.